This T cell receptor (beta chain) was identified in a study of cytomegalovirus exposure and HLA in healthy donors (TCRdb year 2017). Regarding the research as a whole: In an earlier analysis of about 560 of the donors, around 300 Gb of sequence data and 120 million or so unique TCR beta sequences from roughly 190 million T cells were reported. An early release that covered more than 550 HLA-typed donors contained approximately 290 gigabases of sequencing data and around 85 million unique TCR sequences. Of the 350 to 450 genotyped donors, around 81% fell in the genetic ancestry cluster associated with self-reported Caucasian donors. The study aimed to test whether signatures of past pathogen exposure could be identified by cataloging public T cell receptors. Using immunosequencing, the study profiled T cell repertoires from about 620 subjects and related those repertoires to cytomegalovirus serostatus. In addition to the first cohort of around 670 subjects, a separate validation cohort of 120 different subjects was used. To predict cytomegalovirus infection status, the study brought together high-throughput TCR immunosequencing, statistical association of individual TCRs with disease status, and machine learning. In a later analysis, previously published TCR beta repertoires from several hundred donors were re-analyzed and high-resolution HLA genotyping was added so that TCR occurrence patterns could be studied. Rather than using new phenotypic data, the later analysis identified candidate immune exposures from TCR beta sequences and from how often those sequences occurred across donors. An earlier analysis of 450 to 750 of the donors used high-throughput TCR beta sequencing to judge whether each TCR beta V gene segment behaved as functional or pseudogenic. Donor age, sex, ethnicity and CMV serostatus were collected together with the repertoire data. A later genetic analysis took genome-wide SNP genotypes for about 65% of the 666 donors and used that subset as a discovery cohort. All discovery cohort repertoires had been generated using a single sequencing platform. HLA typing included class I and class II loci at four-digit resolution. Typing coverage varied by locus: about 620-630 donors for A, B, C, DRB1 and DQB1; approximately 560 for DQA1; nearly 610 for DPA1; approximately 470 for DPB1. Several DR-DQ haplotypes were handled as single units for association and clustering because linkage in the cohort was strong. On average, around 240,000 unique TCR beta nucleotide sequences were sequenced per donor among about 400 genotyped donors of the cohort, with around 19% of those sequences being non-productive. The study at large found these results: Linkage disequilibrium might explain the correlated functional status among segregating V segments, but an unknown experimental factor could not be ruled out. The 87-base-pair reads could not distinguish some IMGT-functional V segments, including TRBV6-2 and TRBV6-3, so those segments were excluded. In a later analysis, around 15,000 TCR beta sequences were associated with specific HLA alleles at a false discovery rate of 0.05. Most TCR sequences were seen in very few donors, while some public TCRs were found in many individuals. The only immune exposure information available for the cohort was CMV serostatus. A later analysis reported that several top co-occurrence clusters appeared linked to parvovirus B19, influenza, CMV and Epstein-Barr virus. Roughly 15 rarely observed V segments, including chromosome 9 orphons, were excluded from the earlier analysis of some 590 of the donors because counts were too low. A further reported finding was that TCR beta sequences accurately predicted the HLA-A and HLA-B alleles for most subjects in the first cohort. Because HLA typing was missing for some donors at each locus, association tests included only the typed subset. A later analysis found that TCR association rates varied across HLA loci, with DRB1 alleles showing the most associated TCRs and HLA-C alleles the fewest. In a later analysis, most CMV-associated TCR beta chains were found to appear HLA-restricted, with HLA associations seemingly driven largely by CMV exposure. Sequencing depth was assumed to be roughly uniform across donors in the presence/absence analyses, though that assumption may not hold. The sequencing pipeline was judged likely to have produced a cluster of highly shared sequence variants as a technical artifact. The study listed approximately 150 TCR beta chains as associated with cytomegalovirus. The cohort was sequenced for TCR beta chains only, and without alpha or paired-chain data the features that could be detected were limited. In a later analysis, HLA-associated TCR beta chains were found to be more clonally expanded and to have lower generation probabilities than equally common non-associated chains. A few of the identified cytomegalovirus-associated TCR beta chains were confirmed in vitro to be specific for cytomegalovirus antigens. In both the original and validation cohorts, the classifier was reported to diagnose cytomegalovirus status with high specificity and sensitivity. It was suggested by the authors that the approach could potentially be generalized to other disease states and immunological phenotypes. In an earlier analysis of roughly 560 of the donors, most TCR beta V segments were observed in productive rearrangements about 90% or about 30% of the time, broadly matching IMGT annotations. A later genetic analysis reported fewer N-insertions in productive TCRs among donors in an Asian-associated ancestry cluster than the roughly 650-donor mean. V-gene and J-gene trimming of TCR beta chains was associated with a missense DCLRE1C variant in a later genetic analysis, and the association was replicated in an independent cohort. When HLA alleles, especially DR and DQ, strongly co-occurred, attributing TCR associations to individual alleles was difficult.

CDR1 and CDR2, looked up from the germline V gene, are SGHDT and YYEEEE. From the cysteine up to the phenylalanine, the CDR3 has a length of 15 residues. Of the read, only the CDR3 DNA is kept; its 45 bases are in frame from base 1. V is pared back by 1 base and J by 2 bases, with 7 bases lying between the germline termini. The method behind the library was the immunoSEQ multiplex PCR assay. For the multiplex PCR, a mixture combining 60 forward primers for TCR Vbeta segments and 13 reverse primers for TCR Jbeta segments was used. Amplification of the CDR3 region of rearranged TCR beta genes was performed with a multiplex PCR assay on genomic DNA. Amplified TCR beta libraries were sequenced as 87-base-pair reads on the Illumina HiSeq System. The study's own analysis went as follows. A later analysis counted about 76 million unique TCR beta chains across the 670 or so repertoires, and 10 million to 12 million of these chains were shared by at least two donors. A nearest-neighbor algorithm error-corrected the raw reads and collapsed the reads into unique sequences, merging closely related sequences to remove PCR and sequencing errors. V, D and J gene segments were assigned by aligning CDR3 sequences to IMGT reference sequences. Each retained sequence needed at least a six-nucleotide match to both a V gene segment and a J gene segment. A rearrangement counted as productive if the CDR3 had no stop codons and remained in frame with V and J, and every other rearrangement counted as non-productive. CDR3 was defined by IMGT convention, running from the second conserved V-encoded cysteine to the conserved J-encoded phenylalanine. The earlier analysis of 450 to 750 of the donors excluded any sequence lacking an unambiguous match to a single V gene segment. In an earlier analysis of roughly 600 of the donors, a V segment was called functional when productive rearrangements were above 56.7%, and segregating when the standard deviation between donors exceeded 5%. A statistical classification framework was built to diagnose cytomegalovirus status from the catalog of TCR beta chain sequences. A later analysis assigned V and J genes by comparing TCR nucleotide sequences with IMGT/GENE-DB human TR gene sequences. The TCRdist pipeline was used in a later analysis to assign CDR3 sequences and most-parsimonious VDJ recombination scenarios. A later analysis defined each TCR beta chain by its CDR3 amino acid sequence plus V-gene family, and excluded reads lacking a unique V-gene family. To address suspected cross-contamination and a sequencing artifact, a later analysis removed 450 to 700 highly shared, low-generation-probability nucleotide sequences. In a later analysis, a clonal expansion index for each public chain was calculated from normalized within-repertoire ranks of inferred template counts. Generation probabilities in a later analysis came from a VDJ recombination model fitted to out-of-frame rearrangements, and those results were checked against IGoR. Hypergeometric tests were used in a later analysis to score TCR-TCR, TCR-HLA and TCR-CMV co-occurrence, with a repertoire-size bias correction applied to the TCR pairs. In a later analysis, false discovery rates were estimated by permuting HLA or CMV assignments 20 times. In a later analysis, co-occurring TCRs were grouped using DBSCAN, and TCRdist sequence similarity was added for clustering within HLA-allele-positive subsets. For co-occurrence clustering, repertoires with fewer than 30,000 or more than 120,000 public chains were excluded, along with roughly five repertoires with anomalous nucleotide sharing. In its TCRdb copy, this immuneACCESS table keeps in-frame sequences only and misses some clones. Where compared with another copy, unresolved V genes explain less than half of these, and the others have no known cause. V and J calls and clone size are copied from that table; D and trimming were computed from the DNA. This sample is represented by 150,000 to 200,000 clones; 81% of them were singletons. 1.5% to 2% of the sample comes from the top ten.

The cohort was made up of several hundred healthy bone marrow donors. At the time of sampling, all cohort members were nominally healthy, though unrecorded immune exposures were likely present. The donor was CMV seronegative and was included in the group of several hundred seronegative cohort members. Each donor provided a peripheral blood sample, and peripheral blood mononuclear cells were used for TCR beta sequencing. The Qiagen DNeasy Blood Extraction Kit was used to extract genomic DNA from the blood cell samples. This clone was seen only a few times. What antigen it recognizes has not been identified. Nothing much larger sits one base from this clone, and base qualities are not available.

The chain is made from TRBV5-6 and TRBJ2-6, with TRBD1 as a weak D call on 6 bases. The sequence was obtained from a man younger than 35 in good health and CMV-seronegative. The sequenced sample consisted of PBMCs. The DNA sequence is given as TGTGCCAGCAGCTTGAAGGGGGCTGGGGCCAACGTCCTGACTTTC. Its coded protein is CASSLKGAGANVLTF.